A single sample gave rise to the 6 T cell receptor beta chains below, sequenced in a study of blood T cell repertoires in COVID-19. Sequencing used immunoSEQ multiplex PCR; TCRdb keeps in-frame clones, though not all of them. The sample records 150,000 to 180,000 clones, 83% being singletons. What was sequenced was peripheral blood. These receptors originate from a woman between 55 and 75 years old with COVID-19, enrolled during active disease.

The V gene is TRBV4-1, the J gene TRBJ1-5; D gene unclear. The V and J ends lost 4 bases and 4 bases respectively, with 8 bases between them. This CDR3 is built from 13 residues. Germline V CDR1 and CDR2: MGHRA, YSYEKL. CDR3: CASSPDGNQPQHF. DNA for the CDR3: TGCGCCAGCAGCCCAGACGGTAATCAGCCCCAGCATTTT.

The rearrangement joins TRBV3-1 (or the pseudogene TRBV3-2) to TRBJ2-4; 7 bases match TRBD1. Germline CDR1 LGHDT, CDR2 YNNKEL (reference sequence). The CDR3 covers 15 residues. After removal of 7 bases from V and 3 bases from J, the junction contained 9 bases not matched to a gene. CDR3 loop: CASTLRGHDKNIQYF. The CDR3, as DNA: TGTGCCAGCACCCTGAGGGGGCACGACAAAAACATTCAGTACTTC.

J is TRBJ1-5 and V is TRBV2; D remains unclear. The V gene lost 6 bases and the J gene lost 5 bases, with 11 bases spanning the gap. Germline CDR1 and CDR2: SNHLY and FYNNEI. The CDR3 has 13 amino acids. The CDR3 DNA follows: TGTGCCAGCAGGCTCTATTCACATCAGCCCCAGCATTTT. The encoded protein is CASRLYSHQPQHF.

Details on this clone: The sample carries other DNA sequences with the same CDR3. V and J are TRBV18 and TRBJ1-5; 10 bases match TRBD1. This CDR3 has 14 amino acids. V lost 2 bases, J lost 5 bases, and 0 bases stayed unmatched. Germline V gene lookup returns CDR1 KGHSH and CDR2 LQKENI. CDR3 sequence reads: CASSPDRGHQPQHF. The CDR3 DNA is TGTGCCAGCTCACCAGACAGGGGGCATCAGCCCCAGCATTTT.

This clone was counted between two and nine times. The V gene is TRBV9, the J gene TRBJ1-2; D might be TRBD1 (5 bases). CDR1 and CDR2 from the germline V gene are SGDLS and YYNGEE. This CDR3 is 16 amino acids long. The V and J ends lost 4 bases and 1 base respectively, with 17 bases between them. CDR3 DNA sequence: TGTGCCAGCAGCCCAATCCAGGGAAGGGTTAACTATGGCTACACCTTC. It codes for CASSPIQGRVNYGYTF.

The CDR3 region has the DNA TGTGCCAGCAGTCCCCTACTAGAGGATGAGCAGTTCTTC. It encodes CASSPLLEDEQFF. V gene TRBV6-5 combines with J gene TRBJ2-1; D possibly corresponds to TRBD2 (5 bases). This CDR3 spans 13 amino acids. CDR1 is MNHEY, CDR2 SVGAGI, per germline. V lost 5 bases and J lost 8, with 13 bases in between.